Sequencing of this T cell receptor (beta chain) was carried out in a study of vaccination and CD4 T cells after COVID-19. The treatment is: approximately 11-day PBMC culture with coronavirus spike peptide pools or control peptides (ViraFEST assay). Researchers collected the unexposed donor's CD4+ T cells before the COVID-19 pandemic (2011-2018). For ViraFEST, peptide pools expanded antigen-specific T cells, after which the TCRs were sequenced. Cell culture was performed with 2 million or so PBMCs per well in the presence of 7.5 to 10 IU/ml IL-2 and 10 ug/ml peptide pools. When enough cells were available, unexposed-donor CD4+ T cells were probed with SARS-CoV-2 S/N and four cold-coronavirus spikes. This CDR3 region has 15 residues. V lost 4 bases and J lost 0, with 13 bases in between. In germline, CDR1 is MNHEY, CDR2 SVGAGI. This clonotype has only a few counts. No antigen is known for it. The Oncomine TCR Beta short-read assay was applied to DNA of cultured CD4+ T cells. One entry per CDR3 protein, called by TCRdb with MiXCR from the PCR reads. The sample lists about 5,500 distinct CDR3 sequences; 35% to 50% were seen once.

Sequenced input: CD4+ T cells from blood, cultured in vitro. The sequence derives from a human donor in good health. The chain has TRBV6-5 and TRBJ2-7, with D possibly matching TRBD2 (6 bases). Here the CDR3 reads CASSFTGTGSYEQYF. The CDR3 DNA is TGTGCCAGCAGTTTTACCGGGACTGGCTCCTACGAGCAGTACTTC.